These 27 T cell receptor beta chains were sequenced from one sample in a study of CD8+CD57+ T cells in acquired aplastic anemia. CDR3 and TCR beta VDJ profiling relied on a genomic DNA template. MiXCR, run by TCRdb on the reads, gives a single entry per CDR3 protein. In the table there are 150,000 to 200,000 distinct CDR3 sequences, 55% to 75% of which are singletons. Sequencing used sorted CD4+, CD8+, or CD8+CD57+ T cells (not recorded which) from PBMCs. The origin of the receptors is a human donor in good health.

CDR3 DNA: TGTGCCAGCAGCTTAGAGGGGGCGGACACAGATACGCAGTATTTT. Encoded protein: CASSLEGADTDTQYF. The chain carries TRBV7-9 and TRBJ2-3; 7 positions match TRBD1. This CDR3 has 15 amino acids. V was clipped by 1 base and J by 2 bases; unmatched bases: 3. The germline V gene encodes CDR1 SEHNR and CDR2 FQNEAQ (reference sequence).

CDR3 DNA sequence: TGTGCCAGCAGCCCCCGGACAGGGGGGAACCGGGAGCTGTTTTTT. Its protein product is CASSPRTGGNRELFF. V and J are TRBV7-2 and TRBJ2-2; TRBD1 agrees at 10 bases. V lost 5 bases to trimming and J lost 9 bases; unmatched junction nucleotides: 9. The CDR3 has 15 amino acids. Germline CDR1 is SGHTA and CDR2 is FQGNSA.

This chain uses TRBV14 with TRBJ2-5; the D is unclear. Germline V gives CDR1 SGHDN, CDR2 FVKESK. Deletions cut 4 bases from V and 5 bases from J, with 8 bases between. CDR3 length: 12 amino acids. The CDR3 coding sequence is TGTGCCAGCAGCCGACGATCGGAGACCCAGTACTTC. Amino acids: CASSRRSETQYF.

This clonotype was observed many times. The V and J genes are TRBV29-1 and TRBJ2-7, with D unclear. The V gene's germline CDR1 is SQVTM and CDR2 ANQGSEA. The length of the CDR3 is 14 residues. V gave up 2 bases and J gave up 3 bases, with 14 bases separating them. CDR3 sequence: CSVESTGPDYEQYF. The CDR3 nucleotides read TGCAGCGTTGAATCCACGGGTCCTGACTACGAGCAGTACTTC.

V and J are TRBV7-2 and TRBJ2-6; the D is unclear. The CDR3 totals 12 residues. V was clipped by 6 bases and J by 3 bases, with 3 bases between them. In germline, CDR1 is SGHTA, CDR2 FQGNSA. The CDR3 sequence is CASRVGANVLTF. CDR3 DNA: TGTGCCAGCAGGGTTGGGGCCAACGTCCTGACTTTC.

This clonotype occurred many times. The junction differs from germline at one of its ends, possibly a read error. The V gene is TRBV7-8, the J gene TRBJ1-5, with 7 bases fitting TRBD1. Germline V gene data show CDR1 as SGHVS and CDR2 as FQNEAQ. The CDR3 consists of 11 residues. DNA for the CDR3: TGTGCCAGCAGCGCCGGGGACAGACCCATTTTT. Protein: CASSAGDRPIF.

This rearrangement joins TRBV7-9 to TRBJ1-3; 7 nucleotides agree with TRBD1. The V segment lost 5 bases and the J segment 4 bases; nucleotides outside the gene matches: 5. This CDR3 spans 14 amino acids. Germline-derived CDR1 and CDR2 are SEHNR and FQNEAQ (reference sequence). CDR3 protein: CASSITGEGNTIYF. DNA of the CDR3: TGTGCCAGCAGCATCACAGGGGAAGGAAACACCATATATTTT.

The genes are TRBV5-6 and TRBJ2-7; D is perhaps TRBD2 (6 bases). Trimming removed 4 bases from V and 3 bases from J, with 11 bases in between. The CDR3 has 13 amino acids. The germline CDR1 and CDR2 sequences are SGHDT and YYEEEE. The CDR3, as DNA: TGTGCCAGCAGCGTCGGCGGGAACTACGAGCAGTACTTC. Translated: CASSVGGNYEQYF.

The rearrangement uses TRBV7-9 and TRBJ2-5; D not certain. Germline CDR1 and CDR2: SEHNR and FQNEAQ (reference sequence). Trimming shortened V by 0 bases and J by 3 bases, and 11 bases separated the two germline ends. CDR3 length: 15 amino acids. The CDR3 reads CASSLAPGYEETQYF. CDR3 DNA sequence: TGTGCCAGCAGCTTAGCGCCCGGGTATGAAGAGACCCAGTACTTC.

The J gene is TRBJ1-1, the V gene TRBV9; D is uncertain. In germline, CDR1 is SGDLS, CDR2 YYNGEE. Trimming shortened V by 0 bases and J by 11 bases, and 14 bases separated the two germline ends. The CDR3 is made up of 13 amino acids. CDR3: CASSVGQNSWAFF. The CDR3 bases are TGTGCCAGCAGCGTAGGCCAGAACTCGTGGGCTTTCTTT.

The CDR3 loop is CSAPTGPAYEQYF. Written as DNA, the CDR3 is TGCAGTGCCCCGACTGGTCCAGCCTACGAGCAGTACTTC. The J gene is TRBJ2-7, the V gene TRBV20-1; D remains ambiguous. CDR1 DFQATT and CDR2 SNEGSKA come from the germline V gene (reference sequence). Between the trimmed V and J ends, which lost 6 bases and 2 bases, there was a span of 14 bases. The CDR3 runs 13 residues.

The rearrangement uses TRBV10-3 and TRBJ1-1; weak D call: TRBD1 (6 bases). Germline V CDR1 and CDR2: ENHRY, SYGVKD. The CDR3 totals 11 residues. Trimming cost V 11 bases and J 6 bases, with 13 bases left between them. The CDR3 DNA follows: TGTGCCGTCGGGGGGGCGTCTGAAGCTTTCTTT. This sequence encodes CAVGGASEAFF.

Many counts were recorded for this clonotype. In nucleotides, the CDR3 is TGTGCCAGCAGCCAAGGACAGGGCGATTCACCCCTCCACTTT. The encoded protein is CASSQGQGDSPLHF. The J gene is TRBJ1-6, the V gene TRBV4-2, with TRBD1 matching 7 bases. V gave up 1 base and J gave up 8 bases; unmatched junction bases: 2. In germline, CDR1 is LGHNA, CDR2 YNFKEQ. This CDR3 has 14 amino acids.

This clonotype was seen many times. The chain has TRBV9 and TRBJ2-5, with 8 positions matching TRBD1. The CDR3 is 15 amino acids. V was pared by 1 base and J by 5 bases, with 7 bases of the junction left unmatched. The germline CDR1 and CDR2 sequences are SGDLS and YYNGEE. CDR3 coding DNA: TGTGCCAGCAGCGTACAGGGGGCGAGCGGCGAGACCCAGTACTTC. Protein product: CASSVQGASGETQYF.

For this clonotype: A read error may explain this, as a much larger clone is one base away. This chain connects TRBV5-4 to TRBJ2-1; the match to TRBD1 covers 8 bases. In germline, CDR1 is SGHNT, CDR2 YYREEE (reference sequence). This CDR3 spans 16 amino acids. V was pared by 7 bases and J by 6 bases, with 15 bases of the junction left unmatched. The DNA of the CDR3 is TGTGCCAGCGGCTCTGGCGACAGGGGAGTTTTCAATGAGCAGTTCTTC. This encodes CASGSGDRGVFNEQFF. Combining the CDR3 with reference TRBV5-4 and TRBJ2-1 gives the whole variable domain ETGVTQSPTHLIKTRGQQVTLRCSSQSGHNTVSWYQQALGQGPQFIFQYYREEENGRGNFPPRFSGLQFPNYSSELNVNALELDDSALYLCASGSGDRGVFNEQFFGPGTRLTVL.

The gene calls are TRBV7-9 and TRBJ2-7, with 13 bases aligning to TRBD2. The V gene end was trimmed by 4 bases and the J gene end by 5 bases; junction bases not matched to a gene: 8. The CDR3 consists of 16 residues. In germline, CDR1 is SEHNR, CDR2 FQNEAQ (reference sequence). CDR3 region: CASSSLGTSGNNEQYF. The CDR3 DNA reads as TGTGCCAGCAGCTCCCTAGGGACTAGCGGGAATAACGAGCAGTACTTC.

CDR3 coding DNA: TGTGCCAGCAGTTATGGAGGCTGGAGGGCTGAAGCTTTCTTT. This codes for CASSYGGWRAEAFF. The chain recombines TRBV6-1 with TRBJ1-1; no reliable D call. The CDR3 totals 14 residues. Germline CDR1 reads MNHNS; CDR2 reads SASEGT. Trimming shortened V by 5 bases and J by 6 bases, and 16 bases separated the two germline ends.

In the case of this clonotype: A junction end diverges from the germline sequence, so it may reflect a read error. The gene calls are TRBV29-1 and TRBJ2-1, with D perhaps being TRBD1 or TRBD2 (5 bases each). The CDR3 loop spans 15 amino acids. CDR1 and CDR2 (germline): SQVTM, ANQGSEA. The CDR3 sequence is CSVEAGGMTYNEQFF. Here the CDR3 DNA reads TGCAGCGTTGAAGCTGGGGGAATGACCTATAATGAGCAGTTCTTC.

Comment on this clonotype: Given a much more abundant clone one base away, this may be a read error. This chain's CDR3 is CASSYGAATGELLF. The CDR3 DNA sequence: TGTGCCAGCAGTTATGGCGCCGCCACCGGGGAGCTGCTTTTT. The chain employs TRBV6-5 and TRBJ2-2; tentative D call: TRBD2 (5 bases). The CDR3 sequence is 14 residues long. In germline, CDR1 is MNHEY, CDR2 SVGAGI.

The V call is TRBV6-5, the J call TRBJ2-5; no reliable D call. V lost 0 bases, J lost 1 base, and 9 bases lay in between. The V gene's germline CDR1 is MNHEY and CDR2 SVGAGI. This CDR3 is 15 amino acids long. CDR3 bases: TGTGCCAGCAGTTACTCGTCCTGGGGCCAAGAGACCCAGTACTTC. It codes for CASSYSSWGQETQYF.

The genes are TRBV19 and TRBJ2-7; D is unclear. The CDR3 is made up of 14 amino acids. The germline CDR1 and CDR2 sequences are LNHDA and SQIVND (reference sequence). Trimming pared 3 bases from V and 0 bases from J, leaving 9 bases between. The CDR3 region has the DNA TGTGCCAGTAGTATCTCAACGAGCTCCTACGAGCAGTACTTC. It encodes CASSISTSSYEQYF.

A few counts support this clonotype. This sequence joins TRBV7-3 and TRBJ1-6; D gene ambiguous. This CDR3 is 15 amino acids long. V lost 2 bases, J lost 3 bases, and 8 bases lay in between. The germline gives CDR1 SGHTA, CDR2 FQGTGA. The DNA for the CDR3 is TGTGCCAGCAGCTTAGACACGGACTATAATTCACCCCTCCACTTT. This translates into CASSLDTDYNSPLHF. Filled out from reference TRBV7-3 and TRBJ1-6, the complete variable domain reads GAGVSQTPSNKVTEKGKYVELRCDPISGHTALYWYRQSLGQGPEFLIYFQGTGAADDSGLPNDRFFAVRPEGSVSTLKIQRTERGDSAVYLCASSLDTDYNSPLHFGNGTRLTVT.

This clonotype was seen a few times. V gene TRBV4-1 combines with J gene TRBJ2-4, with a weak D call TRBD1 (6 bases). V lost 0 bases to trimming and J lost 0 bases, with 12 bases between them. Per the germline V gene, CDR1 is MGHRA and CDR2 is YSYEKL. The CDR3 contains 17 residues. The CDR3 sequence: CASSQDWDNLAKNIQYF. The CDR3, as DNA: TGCGCCAGCAGCCAAGATTGGGACAACTTAGCCAAAAACATTCAGTACTTC.

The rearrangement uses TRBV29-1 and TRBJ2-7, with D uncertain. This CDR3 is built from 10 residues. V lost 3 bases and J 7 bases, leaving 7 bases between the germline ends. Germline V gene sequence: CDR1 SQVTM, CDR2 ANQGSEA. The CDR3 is CSVDPAEQYF. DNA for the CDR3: TGCAGCGTTGATCCGGCAGAGCAGTACTTC.

CDR3 nucleotides: TGTGCCACCAGTGACCAGACTAGCGGGAGGCACAATGAGCAGTTCTTC. Protein: CATSDQTSGRHNEQFF. The chain uses TRBV24-1 and TRBJ2-1, with 13 bases lining up with TRBD2. The V gene end was trimmed by 4 bases and the J gene end by 5 bases; junction bases not matched to a gene: 4. The CDR3 is 16 residues long. From germline, CDR1 is KGHDR and CDR2 SFDVKD.

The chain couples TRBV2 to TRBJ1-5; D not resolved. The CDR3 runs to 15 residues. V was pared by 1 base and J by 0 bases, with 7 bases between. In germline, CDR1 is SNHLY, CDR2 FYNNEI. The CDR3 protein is CASSEGEYSNQPQHF. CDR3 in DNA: TGTGCCAGCAGTGAAGGAGAGTATAGCAATCAGCCCCAGCATTTT. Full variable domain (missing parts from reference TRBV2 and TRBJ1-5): EPEVTQTPSHQVTQMGQEVILRCVPISNHLYFYWYRQILGQKVEFLVSFYNNEISEKSEIFDDQFSVERPDGSNFTLKIRSTKLEDSAMYFCASSEGEYSNQPQHFGDGTRLSIL.

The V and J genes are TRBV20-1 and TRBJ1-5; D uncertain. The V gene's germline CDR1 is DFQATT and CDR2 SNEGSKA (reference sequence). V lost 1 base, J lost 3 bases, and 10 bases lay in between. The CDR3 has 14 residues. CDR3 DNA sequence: TGCAGTGCTAGAGGGCATAACTCCAATCAGCCCCAGCATTTT. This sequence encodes CSARGHNSNQPQHF.